Each of the 14 T cell receptor beta chains below was sequenced from the same sample in a study of shared clonotypes between healthy human individuals. The protocol was immunoSEQ multiplex PCR, while the TCRdb copy is restricted to in-frame clones and leaves out a portion. The table lists 2 million to 2.5 million clones, 80% to 95% of them singletons. The sample taken for sequencing was naive CD4+ T cells from PBMCs. Subset meaning: CD45RA+ positively selected. Receptors originate from a man aged 18 to 30 in good health. Some clones in this sample may be carry-over from other donors' samples.

The rearrangement links TRBV25-1 to TRBJ2-3; D not resolved. Germline assignment: CDR1 MGHDK and CDR2 SYGVNS. V was pared by 4 bases and J by 9 bases, with 14 bases between. CDR3 length: 13 residues. The CDR3 bases are TGTGCCAGCAGTGGCGTACTCTACGGCACGCAGTATTTT. This sequence encodes CASSGVLYGTQYF.

V gene TRBV28 combines with J gene TRBJ2-5, with D uncertain. Trimming took 4 bases from V and 2 from J, leaving 11 bases between them. The V gene's germline CDR1 is MDHEN and CDR2 SYDVKM. This CDR3 has 14 amino acids. Written as DNA, the CDR3 is TGTGCCAGCAGTTGGGCCAGCACTCAAGAGACCCAGTACTTC. This encodes CASSWASTQETQYF.

CDR3 sequence reads: CASSLGTLSAWGTDTQYF. The CDR3 region has the DNA TGTGCCAGCAGCCTTGGGACGCTCAGCGCTTGGGGCACAGATACGCAGTATTTT. The J gene is TRBJ2-3, the V gene TRBV7-8; perhaps D is TRBD1 or TRBD2 (5 bases each). The CDR3 sequence is 18 residues long. V was cut by 5 bases and J by 1 base, with 22 bases left in between. CDR1 and CDR2 from the germline V gene are SGHVS and FQNEAQ.

This clone has a single count. Other DNA sequences in this sample translate to the same CDR3. The chain couples TRBV5-1 to TRBJ2-7; 13 nucleotides agree with TRBD2. Germline assignment: CDR1 SGHRS and CDR2 YFSETQ. The CDR3 runs to 15 residues. J was trimmed by 7 bases and V by 2 bases; bases with no gene match: 6. The CDR3: CASSLLAGGPGEQYF. CDR3 nucleotide sequence: TGCGCCAGCAGCTTACTAGCGGGAGGGCCGGGGGAGCAGTACTTC.

The V gene is TRBV6-5, the J gene TRBJ2-7; TRBD2 matches at 14 bases. Germline V gene lookup returns CDR1 MNHEY and CDR2 SVGAGI. V was clipped by 4 bases and J by 7 bases; unmatched bases: 6. This CDR3 contains 15 residues. The CDR3 bases are TGTGCCAGCAGTTCCCCGGGACTAGCGGGAGAAGAGCAGTACTTC. This translates into CASSSPGLAGEEQYF.

This clone appeared once. The CDR3 reads CASSLRGEAAPYEQYF. CDR3 in DNA: TGCGCCAGCAGCTTGAGAGGCGAAGCGGCCCCCTACGAGCAGTACTTC. The chain couples TRBV5-1 to TRBJ2-7, with a tentative D call TRBD2 (5 bases). The germline V gene encodes CDR1 SGHRS and CDR2 YFSETQ. V lost 1 base, J lost 2 bases, and 16 bases lay in between. The CDR3 covers 16 residues.

The V call is TRBV9, the J call TRBJ1-4, with 8 bases identical to TRBD1. Germline CDR1 reads SGDLS; CDR2 reads YYNGEE. The CDR3 length is 15 residues. Trimming cost V 0 bases and J 7 bases; bases outside gene matches: 5. The DNA for the CDR3 is TGTGCCAGCAGCGTAGGGGCCGGGACAGGTGAAAAACTGTTTTTT. It is translated as CASSVGAGTGEKLFF.

The chain couples TRBV28 to TRBJ1-2; TRBD1 might be the D (5 bases). The ends were cut back, 6 bases at V and 7 bases at J, with 21 bases in the middle. This CDR3 spans 15 amino acids. Germline V CDR1 and CDR2: MDHEN, SYDVKM. The CDR3 reads CASRQAYLGLGGYTF. CDR3 in DNA: TGTGCCAGCAGACAGGCGTACCTTGGATTGGGTGGCTACACCTTC.

This rearrangement joins TRBV15 to TRBJ2-7; D gene uncertain. The V end was cut by 5 bases, the J end by 0 bases, with 11 bases between. CDR3 length: 14 residues. The germline gives CDR1 LNHNV, CDR2 YYDKDF (reference sequence). The CDR3 DNA reads as TGTGCCACCAGCTGGACGGAAAGCTCCTACGAGCAGTACTTC. Translated, it gives CATSWTESSYEQYF. Combining the CDR3 with reference TRBV15 and TRBJ2-7 gives the whole variable domain DAMVIQNPRYQVTQFGKPVTLSCSQTLNHNVMYWYQQKSSQAPKLLFHYYDKDFNNEADTPDNFQSRRPNTSFCFLDIRSPGLGDTAMYLCATSWTESSYEQYFGPGTRLTVT.

The J gene is TRBJ2-3, the V gene TRBV27, with a possible D match to TRBD2 (6 bases). There are 15 residues in the CDR3. With 1 base removed from V and 3 bases from J, the gap between germline ends came to 11 bases. The germline gives CDR1 MNHEY, CDR2 SMNVEV (reference sequence). The CDR3 DNA sequence: TGTGCCAGCAGTTTATTGGGGGGACCAACAGATACGCAGTATTTT. It encodes CASSLLGGPTDTQYF.

As DNA, the CDR3 is TGTGCCAGCACCAGGACTAGATACCAAGAGACCCAGTACTTC. Its protein is CASTRTRYQETQYF. The gene calls are TRBV2 and TRBJ2-5; the match to TRBD2 covers 7 bases. Trimming at V came to 7 bases and at J to 0 bases, leaving 5 bases not matched to a gene. CDR3 size: 14 residues. CDR1 is SNHLY, CDR2 FYNNEI, per germline.

The rearrangement links TRBV6-1 to TRBJ2-5, with 11 positions matching TRBD2. CDR3 length: 14 amino acids. With V trimmed by 4 bases and J by 9 bases, 7 bases remained unmatched. The germline gives CDR1 MNHNS, CDR2 SASEGT. In DNA, the CDR3 is TGTGCCAGCAGTGGACTAGCGGGACCAACGGCCCAGTACTTC. This sequence encodes CASSGLAGPTAQYF.

The V and J genes are TRBV29-1 and TRBJ1-1; D is unresolved. V was clipped by 7 bases and J by 1 base, with 13 bases between them. Germline V CDR1 and CDR2: SQVTM, ANQGSEA. The CDR3 runs to 13 residues. The CDR3 spells CSAYGGRNTEAFF. The DNA for the CDR3 is TGCAGCGCATATGGCGGGCGGAACACTGAAGCTTTCTTT.

This chain links TRBV30 with TRBJ2-5, with TRBD1 as a possible D gene (6 bases). Per germline, CDR1 GTSNPN and CDR2 SVGIG (reference sequence). The V gene lost 0 bases and the J gene lost 1 base, with 12 bases spanning the gap. CDR3 length: 15 amino acids. In DNA, the CDR3 is TGTGCCTGGAGTGTATCGACAGGCGTCCAAGAGACCCAGTACTTC. Protein product: CAWSVSTGVQETQYF.